The clone carrying this T cell receptor beta chain turned up a few times. Its antigen is currently unknown. This entry is derived from a study of T cell responses to AZD1222 COVID-19 vaccine. The study's findings and limits: Baseline seropositivity occurred in only a handful of AZD1222 recipients.

Generated by immunoSEQ multiplex PCR, the TCRdb table keeps only in-frame clones and is missing some. The sample records 95,000 to 150,000 clones, 92% being singletons. This CDR3 contains 13 residues. With 5 bases removed from V and 1 base from J, the gap between germline ends came to 8 bases. CDR1 is MDHEN and CDR2 is SYDVKM in the germline V gene. This sequence was found in an adult who received the AZD1222 COVID-19 vaccine. The rearrangement links TRBV28 to TRBJ1-2; D gene unclear. This sample comprised peripheral blood, obtained 28 days after the second AZD1222 dose. The CDR3 DNA reads as TGTGCCAGCAGTCCCCGCGTTAACTATGGCTACACCTTC. Protein product: CASSPRVNYGYTF.